This T cell receptor beta chain came from a study of blood T cell repertoires in COVID-19. Study details: Acute-phase and convalescent COVID-19 samples originated in the United States, Italy and Spain. T cells, B-cell-depleted T cells, or PBMCs supplied cDNA or gDNA.

Methods used by the authors: Reference gene primer amplification gave nucleated cell count estimates. The method was immunoSEQ multiplex PCR; TCRdb's version includes in-frame clones alone and lacks a portion of them. V and J calls plus clone size are reproduced from that table; the DNA served to infer D and trimming. The sample records more than 200,000 clones, 84% being singletons. The sample was peripheral blood. The TCR sequence derives from a woman in her forties who had recovered from COVID-19.

The CDR3 here is CASSLEQDNSGLAGVKVGELFF. The DNA for the CDR3 is TGTGCCAGCAGCCTGGAACAGGACAACTCCGGACTAGCGGGGGTAAAAGTCGGGGAGCTGTTTTTT. V gene TRBV7-8 combines with J gene TRBJ2-2; 13 nucleotides line up with TRBD2. The CDR3 is 22 amino acids. CDR1 is SGHVS and CDR2 is FQNEAQ in the germline V gene. Trimming removed 5 bases from V and 7 bases from J; junction bases left unmatched: 25.